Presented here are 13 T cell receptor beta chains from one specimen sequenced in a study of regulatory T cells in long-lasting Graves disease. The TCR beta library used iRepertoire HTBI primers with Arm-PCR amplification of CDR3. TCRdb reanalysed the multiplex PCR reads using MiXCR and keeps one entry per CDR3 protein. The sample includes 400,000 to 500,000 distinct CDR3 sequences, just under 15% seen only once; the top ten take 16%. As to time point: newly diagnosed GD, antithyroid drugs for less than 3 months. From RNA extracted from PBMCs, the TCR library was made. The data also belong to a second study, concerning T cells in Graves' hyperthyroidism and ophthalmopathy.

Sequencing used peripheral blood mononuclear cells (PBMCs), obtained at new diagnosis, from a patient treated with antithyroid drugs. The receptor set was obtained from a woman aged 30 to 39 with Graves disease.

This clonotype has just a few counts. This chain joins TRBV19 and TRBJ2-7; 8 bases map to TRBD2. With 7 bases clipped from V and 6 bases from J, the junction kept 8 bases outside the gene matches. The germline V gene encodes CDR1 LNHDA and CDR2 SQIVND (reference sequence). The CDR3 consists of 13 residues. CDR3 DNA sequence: TGTGCCAGTAAGGAGGGACTAGGCGCCGAGCAGTACTTC. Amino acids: CASKEGLGAEQYF. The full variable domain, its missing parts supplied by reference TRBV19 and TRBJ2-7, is DGGITQSPKYLFRKEGQNVTLSCEQNLNHDAMYWYRQDPGQGLRLIYYSQIVNDFQKGDIAEGYSVSREKKESFPLTVTSAQKNPTAFYLCASKEGLGAEQYFGPGTRLTVT.

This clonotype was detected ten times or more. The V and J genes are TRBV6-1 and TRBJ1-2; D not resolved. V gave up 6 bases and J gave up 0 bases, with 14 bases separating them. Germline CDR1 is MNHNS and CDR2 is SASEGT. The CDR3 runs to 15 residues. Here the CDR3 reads CASRDQNTANYGYTF. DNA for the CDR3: TGTGCCAGCAGAGACCAGAATACAGCTAACTATGGCTACACCTTC.

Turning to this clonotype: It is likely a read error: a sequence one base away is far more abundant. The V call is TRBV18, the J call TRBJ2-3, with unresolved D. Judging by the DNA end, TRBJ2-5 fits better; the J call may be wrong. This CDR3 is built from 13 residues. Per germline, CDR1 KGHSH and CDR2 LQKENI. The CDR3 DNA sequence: TGTGCCAGCTCACCACTTCCCCGAGGGACCCAGTACTTC. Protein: CASSPLPRGTQYF.

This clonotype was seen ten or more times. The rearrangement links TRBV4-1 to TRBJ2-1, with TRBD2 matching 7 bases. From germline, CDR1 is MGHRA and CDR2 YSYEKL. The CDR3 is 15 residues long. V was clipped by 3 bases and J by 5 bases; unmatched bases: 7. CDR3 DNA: TGCGCCAGCAGCCAGGCCGGGCGGGAGAACAATGAGCAGTTCTTC. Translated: CASSQAGRENNEQFF.

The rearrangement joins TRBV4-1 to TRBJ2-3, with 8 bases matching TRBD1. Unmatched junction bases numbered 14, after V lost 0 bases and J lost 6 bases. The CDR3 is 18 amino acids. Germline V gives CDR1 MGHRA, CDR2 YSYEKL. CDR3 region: CASSQDSQGAGDRDTQYF. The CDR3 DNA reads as TGCGCCAGCAGCCAAGATAGCCAGGGGGCAGGTGATCGGGATACGCAGTATTTT.

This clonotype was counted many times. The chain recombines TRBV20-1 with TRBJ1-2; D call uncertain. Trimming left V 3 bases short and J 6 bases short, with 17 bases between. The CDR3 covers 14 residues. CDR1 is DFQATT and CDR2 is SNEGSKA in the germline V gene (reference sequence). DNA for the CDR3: TGCAGTGCTAGGGCTCGGGGAGAGATAGATGGCTACACCTTC. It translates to CSARARGEIDGYTF.

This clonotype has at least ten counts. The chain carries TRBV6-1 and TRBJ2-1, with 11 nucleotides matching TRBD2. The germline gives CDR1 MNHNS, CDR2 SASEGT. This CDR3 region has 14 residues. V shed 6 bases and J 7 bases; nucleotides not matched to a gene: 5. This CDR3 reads CASSRGLAENEQFF. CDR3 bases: TGTGCCAGCAGCCGGGGACTAGCGGAAAATGAGCAGTTCTTC.

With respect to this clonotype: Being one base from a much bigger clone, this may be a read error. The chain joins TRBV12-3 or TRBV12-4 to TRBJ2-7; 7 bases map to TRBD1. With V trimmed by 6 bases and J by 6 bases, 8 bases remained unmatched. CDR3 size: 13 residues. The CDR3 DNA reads TGTGCCAGCAGACGAACAGGGGTCTGCGAGCAGTACTTC. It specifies CASRRTGVCEQYF.

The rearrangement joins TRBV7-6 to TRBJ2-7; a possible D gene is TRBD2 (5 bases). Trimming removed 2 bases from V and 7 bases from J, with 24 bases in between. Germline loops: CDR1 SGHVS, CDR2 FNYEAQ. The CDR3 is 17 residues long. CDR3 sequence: CASSLLSGMTPYNEQYF. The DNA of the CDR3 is TGTGCCAGCAGCTTATTGTCGGGAATGACCCCCTACAATGAGCAGTACTTC.

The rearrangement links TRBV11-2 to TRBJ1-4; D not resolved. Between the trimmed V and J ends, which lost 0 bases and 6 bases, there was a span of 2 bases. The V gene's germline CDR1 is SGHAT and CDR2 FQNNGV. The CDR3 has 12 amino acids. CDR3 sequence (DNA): TGTGCCAGCAGCTTAGATGATGAAAAACTGTTTTTT. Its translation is CASSLDDEKLFF.

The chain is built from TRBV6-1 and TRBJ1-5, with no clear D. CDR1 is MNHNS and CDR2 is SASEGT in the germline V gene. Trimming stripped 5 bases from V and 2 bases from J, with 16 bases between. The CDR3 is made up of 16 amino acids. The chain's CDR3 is CASSPYSGSGNQPQHF. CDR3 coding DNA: TGTGCCAGCAGTCCTTACAGCGGGAGTGGCAATCAGCCCCAGCATTTT.

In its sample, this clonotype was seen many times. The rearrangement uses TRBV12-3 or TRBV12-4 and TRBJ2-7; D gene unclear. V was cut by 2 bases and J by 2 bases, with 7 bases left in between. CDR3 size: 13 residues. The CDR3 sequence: CASSLSRAYEQYF. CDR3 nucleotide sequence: TGTGCCAGCAGTTTATCCCGGGCCTACGAGCAGTACTTC.

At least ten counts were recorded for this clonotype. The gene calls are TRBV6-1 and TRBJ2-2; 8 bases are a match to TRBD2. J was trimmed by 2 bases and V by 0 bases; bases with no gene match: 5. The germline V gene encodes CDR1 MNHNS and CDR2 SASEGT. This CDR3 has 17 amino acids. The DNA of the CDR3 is TGTGCCAGCAGTGAAGCCCAACTAGCGGCTAACACCGGGGAGCTGTTTTTT. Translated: CASSEAQLAANTGELFF.